The entry that follows covers one T cell receptor (beta chain) sequence. Recruits, aged about 18 to 89 years, lived in 24 US areas. Cohorts were determined from participant-reported clinical history. Original processing notes: Amplified reference gene primers provided the basis for estimating nucleated cell counts. Libraries were prepared by immunoSEQ multiplex PCR; TCRdb keeps only in-frame clonotypes and omits some of them. From that table come the V and J calls and clone size; the DNA was used to work out D and trimming. The sample lists around 300,000 clones; approximately 88% were seen once. This record comes from a study of blood T cell repertoires in COVID-19. The length of the CDR3 is 14 residues. Germline V gene sequence: CDR1 SNHLY, CDR2 FYNNEI. J gave up 2 bases and V 6 bases, and 4 bases lay outside the gene matches.

This receptor was obtained from a man between 25 and 39 years old who had recovered from COVID-19. V and J are TRBV2 and TRBJ2-3; 8 bases are shared with TRBD2. The specimen was PBMCs or T cells enriched from blood (not recorded which). The CDR3 DNA is TGTGCCAGCAGGGGACTAGGAAACACAGATACGCAGTATTTT. This translates into CASRGLGNTDTQYF.